The 27 T cell receptor beta chains in this list originate from one sample, sequenced in a study of CD8+CD57+ T cells in acquired aplastic anemia. All patients picked for sequencing had shown, by flow cytometry, an expansion of CD8+CD57+ cells. Profiling of TCR beta VDJ combinations and CDR3 sequences used genomic DNA as template. MiXCR, run by TCRdb on the reads, gives a single entry per CDR3 protein. Of roughly 290,000 distinct CDR3 sequences in the sample, roughly 59% were seen once. Material for sequencing was sorted CD4+, CD8+, or CD8+CD57+ T cells (not recorded which) from PBMCs. The receptor source for this set is a human donor with aplastic anemia.

This clonotype was observed at least ten times. The chain uses TRBV7-3 and TRBJ2-5; tentative D call: TRBD2 (5 bases). The CDR3 is 14 amino acids. Trimming cost V 3 bases and J 5 bases, with 13 bases left between them. In germline, CDR1 is SGHTA, CDR2 FQGTGA. CDR3 in DNA: TGTGCCAGCAGCTTGTTTGCTCCGGGGGAGACCCAGTACTTC. Its translation: CASSLFAPGETQYF.

At least ten counts were recorded for this clonotype. This sequence joins TRBV7-2 and TRBJ2-7; TRBD2 agrees at 7 bases. After removal of 1 base from V and 0 bases from J, the junction contained 6 bases not matched to a gene. From germline, CDR1 is SGHTA and CDR2 FQGNSA. This CDR3 spans 16 amino acids. Here the CDR3 reads CASSLVPAGNSYEQYF. The CDR3, as DNA: TGTGCCAGCAGCTTAGTGCCAGCGGGAAACTCCTACGAGCAGTACTTC.

This clonotype has only a few counts. J is TRBJ2-7 and V is TRBV5-5; D perhaps matches TRBD2 (5 bases). This CDR3 spans 15 amino acids. Germline V gene sequence: CDR1 SGHKS, CDR2 YYEKEE (reference sequence). V lost 0 bases and J lost 3, with 13 bases in between. The CDR3 loop is CASSLGSSGIYEQYF. CDR3 DNA: TGTGCCAGCAGCTTGGGCTCATCGGGAATCTACGAGCAGTACTTC.

The rearrangement uses TRBV5-1 and TRBJ2-1; 8 bases are a match to TRBD2. Per germline, CDR1 SGHRS and CDR2 YFSETQ. CDR3 length equals 13 residues. J gave up 9 bases and V 3 bases, and 5 bases lay outside the gene matches. This CDR3 is CASSSAGEGEQFF. CDR3 DNA: TGCGCCAGCAGCTCAGCGGGAGAGGGTGAGCAGTTCTTC.

Regarding this clonotype: The junction differs from germline at one of its ends, possibly a read error. The J gene is TRBJ2-2, the V gene TRBV7-3; TRBD2 matches 12 bases. CDR1 is SGHTA, CDR2 FQGTGA, per germline. The CDR3 contains 16 residues. CDR3 DNA: TGTGCCCGCAGCCCGAGGACTAGCGGGGACCTCGAGGAGCTGTTTTTT. Residues: CARSPRTSGDLEELFF. The full variable domain, with the rest looked up from reference TRBV7-3 and TRBJ2-2, is GAGVSQTPSNKVTEKGKYVELRCDPISGHTALYWYRQSLGQGPEFLIYFQGTGAADDSGLPNDRFFAVRPEGSVSTLKIQRTERGDSAVYLCARSPRTSGDLEELFFGEGSRLTVL.

The chain links TRBV10-3 to TRBJ1-1, with TRBD1 as a possible D gene (6 bases). CDR1 is ENHRY and CDR2 is SYGVKD in the germline V gene. The CDR3 sequence is 15 residues long. Trimming took 0 bases from V and 5 from J, leaving 13 bases between them. In nucleotides, the CDR3 is TGTGCCATCAGTGAGTCTCAGGGGTTAAGGACTGAAGCTTTCTTT. Amino acids: CAISESQGLRTEAFF.

This clonotype is a singleton in its sample. V and J are TRBV5-1 and TRBJ1-2; D ambiguous. This CDR3 comprises 13 residues. The V end lost 7 bases, the J end lost 4 bases, and 14 bases lay between the germline ends. Germline V CDR1 and CDR2: SGHRS, YFSETQ. CDR3 residues: CASSLPGSYGYTF. The DNA of the CDR3 is TGCGCCAGCTCGCTGCCAGGCTCCTATGGCTACACCTTC.

This clonotype was seen more than once but under ten times. V gene TRBV29-1 combines with J gene TRBJ1-1; D remains ambiguous. Germline V gene lookup returns CDR1 SQVTM and CDR2 ANQGSEA. The CDR3 length is 11 residues. Trimming cost V 1 base and J 11 bases, with 11 bases left between them. The CDR3 here is CSVEGGIGAFF. The CDR3 DNA reads as TGCAGCGTTGAAGGCGGAATAGGGGCTTTCTTT.

The chain recombines TRBV20-1 with TRBJ2-3, with 7 bases aligning to TRBD2. CDR1 is DFQATT and CDR2 is SNEGSKA in the germline V gene (reference sequence). CDR3 size: 12 residues. The CDR3 DNA reads TGCAGCGGGCGGGAGCGCACAGATACGCAGTATTTT. This sequence encodes CSGRERTDTQYF.

As DNA, the CDR3 is TGTGCCAGCAGTCGCGGGGTAGCTAACTATGGCTACACCTTC. Protein product: CASSRGVANYGYTF. V and J are TRBV12-3 or TRBV12-4 and TRBJ1-2; D ambiguous. Trimming pared 5 bases from V and 0 bases from J, leaving 10 bases between. CDR3 length: 14 amino acids.

The chain links TRBV2 to TRBJ2-5; possibly TRBD1 for D (7 bases). This CDR3 contains 13 residues. Per germline, CDR1 SNHLY and CDR2 FYNNEI. Trimming shortened V by 11 bases and J by 5 bases, and 18 bases separated the two germline ends. In DNA form, the CDR3 reads TGTGCCGGACTACAGGGGCGCATGGAGACCCAGTACTTC. This sequence encodes CAGLQGRMETQYF. Based on the CDR3 plus reference TRBV2 and TRBJ2-5, the full variable domain is EPEVTQTPSHQVTQMGQEVILRCVPISNHLYFYWYRQILGQKVEFLVSFYNNEISEKSEIFDDQFSVERPDGSNFTLKIRSTKLEDSAMYFCAGLQGRMETQYFGPGTRLLVL.

The chain carries TRBV12-3 or TRBV12-4 and TRBJ1-5, with a tentative D call TRBD1 (5 bases). This CDR3 region has 13 residues. Trimming removed 8 bases from V and 6 bases from J, with 14 bases in between. This chain's CDR3 is CASGSGYGQPQHF. In DNA, the CDR3 is TGTGCCAGCGGTTCAGGGTATGGTCAGCCCCAGCATTTT.

This clonotype was observed a few times. The V call is TRBV19, the J call TRBJ1-2, with TRBD1 identical over 7 bases. This CDR3 spans 15 amino acids. Germline CDR1 reads LNHDA; CDR2 reads SQIVND (reference sequence). With 8 bases clipped from V and 4 bases from J, the junction kept 13 bases outside the gene matches. CDR3 loop: CASYYRQGIGYGYTF. The CDR3 DNA follows: TGTGCCAGTTACTACCGACAGGGTATAGGCTATGGCTACACCTTC.

About this clonotype itself: One base away lies a much larger clone, so this may be a sequencing read error. This chain joins TRBV11-2 and TRBJ2-7; 9 bases line up with TRBD2. The length of the CDR3 is 13 residues. Per germline, CDR1 SGHAT and CDR2 FQNNGV. V dropped 6 bases and J dropped 7; count of bases not matched to a gene: 7. The CDR3 coding sequence is TGTGCCAGCAGGCGGCGGGGGGGCTATGAGCAGTACTTC. It codes for CASRRRGGYEQYF.

In its sample, this clonotype was seen many times. The J gene is TRBJ2-7, the V gene TRBV18; TRBD1 might be the D (6 bases). V was shortened by 4 bases and J by 4 bases, with 11 bases between the two germline ends. CDR1 is KGHSH and CDR2 is LQKENI in the germline V gene. CDR3 length equals 13 residues. Written as DNA, the CDR3 is TGTGCCAGCTCACATGGACAGTCATACGAGCAGTACTTC. It translates to CASSHGQSYEQYF.

This chain connects TRBV11-2 to TRBJ2-1; the D gene is possibly TRBD1 (6 bases). From germline, CDR1 is SGHAT and CDR2 FQNNGV. Trimming took 9 bases from V and 6 from J, leaving 21 bases between them. The CDR3 extends over 15 amino acids. Written as DNA, the CDR3 is TGTGCCAGTTCAAAAGGGTGGGGGACACTCAATGAGCAGTTCTTC. Translated, it gives CASSKGWGTLNEQFF.

This clonotype was detected only once. The chain couples TRBV7-8 to TRBJ2-3, with TRBD2 matching over 8 bases. Germline trimming cut 1 base from V and 4 bases from J; bases unmatched to any gene: 7. The CDR3 sequence is 16 residues long. Germline loops: CDR1 SGHVS, CDR2 FQNEAQ. The DNA for the CDR3 is TGTGCCAGCAGCTTAGGCGGGGGGCTAGCAGCAGATACGCAGTATTTT. This codes for CASSLGGGLAADTQYF.

In DNA, the CDR3 is TGTGCCAGCAGCGTTGGACGGCTACCCTACTATGGCTACACCTTC. This gives the protein CASSVGRLPYYGYTF. The chain links TRBV9 to TRBJ1-2; D uncertain. The V gene's germline CDR1 is SGDLS and CDR2 YYNGEE. V was pared by 2 bases and J by 3 bases, with 14 bases between. CDR3 length: 15 amino acids.

This chain uses TRBV25-1 with TRBJ2-3, with D possibly TRBD2 on 6 matching bases. CDR1 and CDR2 from the germline V gene are MGHDK and SYGVNS. CDR3 size: 16 residues. Trimming took 5 bases from V and 0 from J, leaving 15 bases between them. The CDR3 DNA reads as TGTGCCAGCAGTTCTCGCGGGGCCGGCAGCACAGATACGCAGTATTTT. It codes for CASSSRGAGSTDTQYF.

This chain joins TRBV4-3 and TRBJ1-2; maybe TRBD1 (6 bases). The CDR3 sequence is 13 residues long. Trimming shortened V by 4 bases and J by 8 bases, and 14 bases separated the two germline ends. Germline V CDR1 and CDR2: LGHNA, YSLEER. The CDR3 sequence: CASSPGPGGGYTF. The CDR3, as DNA: TGCGCCAGCAGCCCAGGGCCCGGGGGCGGCTACACCTTC.

V usage is TRBV10-3 and J usage is TRBJ2-2, with 7 nucleotides matching TRBD2. Germline CDR1 ENHRY, CDR2 SYGVKD. V lost 2 bases to trimming and J lost 2 bases; unmatched junction nucleotides: 2. The CDR3 has 15 amino acids. The CDR3: CAISETSANTGELFF. The CDR3 DNA reads as TGTGCCATCAGTGAGACTAGCGCTAACACCGGGGAGCTGTTTTTT.

This clonotype occurred many times. The CDR3 reads CASSPGTSGFTDTQYF. The CDR3 DNA reads TGCGCCAGCAGCCCAGGGACTAGCGGATTCACAGATACGCAGTATTTT. The V call is TRBV5-1, the J call TRBJ2-3; 11 bases are shared with TRBD2. Looked up from germline, CDR1 is SGHRS and CDR2 is YFSETQ. The trim removed 4 bases at V and 2 bases at J, leaving 6 bases unmatched. The CDR3 is 16 amino acids.

The chain recombines TRBV7-9 with TRBJ2-7; D gene unclear. Trimming removed 1 base from V and 6 bases from J, with 7 bases in between. CDR1 and CDR2 from the germline V gene are SEHNR and FQNEAQ (reference sequence). This CDR3 comprises 12 residues. This chain's CDR3 is CASSLVGTEQYF. CDR3 DNA: TGTGCCAGCAGCTTAGTGGGTACCGAGCAGTACTTC. The full variable domain, in which reference TRBV7-9 and TRBJ2-7 provide the parts outside the CDR3, is DTGVSQNPRHKITKRGQNVTFRCDPISEHNRLYWYRQTLGQGPEFLTYFQNEAQLEKSRLLSDRFSAERPKGSFSTLEIQRTEQGDSAMYLCASSLVGTEQYFGPGTRLTVT.

This clonotype turned up a few times. J is TRBJ2-3 and V is TRBV20-1, with 7 bases that match TRBD1. V was clipped by 6 bases and J by 2 bases; unmatched bases: 11. The germline V gene has CDR1 DFQATT and CDR2 SNEGSKA (reference sequence). The CDR3 length is 15 residues. CDR3 bases: TGCAGTGCCACCGTTACAGGGGATCCCACAGATACGCAGTATTTT. Protein product: CSATVTGDPTDTQYF.

The V and J genes are TRBV12-3 or TRBV12-4 and TRBJ2-3; TRBD1 agrees at 8 bases. Trimming took 6 bases from V and 9 from J; bases not matched to a gene: 8. This CDR3 comprises 13 residues. The CDR3 nucleotides read TGTGCCAGCAGCAAAGGGACAGGACGAACGCAGTATTTT. It encodes CASSKGTGRTQYF.

The sample holds many counts of this clonotype. This chain links TRBV7-8 with TRBJ1-2; D might be TRBD1 (5 bases). CDR1 SGHVS and CDR2 FQNEAQ come from the germline V gene. The CDR3 is made up of 13 amino acids. V lost 6 bases to trimming and J lost 2 bases, with 10 bases between them. The CDR3 region is CASSPRVNYGYTF. The CDR3 DNA reads TGTGCCAGCAGTCCCAGGGTGAACTATGGCTACACCTTC.

Comment on this clonotype: One base away lies a much larger clone, so this may be a sequencing read error. The chain has TRBV3-1 and TRBJ2-3; the D is unclear. Germline values: CDR1 LGHDT, CDR2 YNNKEL (reference sequence). Trimming left V 4 bases short and J 5 bases short, with 7 bases between. This CDR3 has 12 amino acids. CDR3 loop: CASSRVVDTQYF. In DNA, the CDR3 is TGTGCCAGCAGCCGAGTAGTAGATACGCAGTATTTT.